A single sample gave rise to the 18 T cell receptor beta chains below, sequenced in a study of T cells in localized non-small cell lung cancer. This table comes from immunoSEQ multiplex PCR, and its TCRdb copy is limited to in-frame clones, with some not included. The sample contains 60,000 to 65,000 clones, 90% of which appear only once. Here the sequenced sample was peripheral blood, taken before any cancer treatment. The receptors derive from a woman aged 40-75 years with stage I lung adenocarcinoma.

This chain connects TRBV7-3 to TRBJ2-1, with TRBD2 matching 10 bases. Trimming at V came to 1 base and at J to 0 bases, leaving 3 bases not matched to a gene. Germline lookup yields CDR1 SGHTA and CDR2 FQGTGA. The CDR3 runs to 17 residues. The CDR3 loop reads CASSLMGLASSYNEQFF. CDR3 DNA: TGTGCCAGCAGCTTAATGGGACTAGCGAGCTCCTACAATGAGCAGTTCTTC. Drawing the rest from reference TRBV7-3 and TRBJ2-1, the complete variable domain is GAGVSQTPSNKVTEKGKYVELRCDPISGHTALYWYRQSLGQGPEFLIYFQGTGAADDSGLPNDRFFAVRPEGSVSTLKIQRTERGDSAVYLCASSLMGLASSYNEQFFGPGTRLTVL.

This chain joins TRBV29-1 and TRBJ2-3, with D unresolved. The CDR3 totals 10 residues. The germline V gene has CDR1 SQVTM and CDR2 ANQGSEA. DNA of the CDR3: TGCAGTGCCAGGACAGATACGCAGTATTTT. Its translation is CSARTDTQYF.

The chain recombines TRBV5-6 with TRBJ2-2; TRBD1 is a possible D gene (6 bases). Germline values: CDR1 SGHDT, CDR2 YYEEEE. Between the trimmed V and J ends, which lost 6 bases and 4 bases, there was a span of 19 bases. The CDR3 covers 16 residues. The DNA of the CDR3 is TGTGCCAGCAACTATGTGGTGGGGGCGAGCACCGGGGAGCTGTTTTTT. Protein product: CASNYVVGASTGELFF.

V gene TRBV19 combines with J gene TRBJ2-2, with D unresolved. Germline CDR1 LNHDA, CDR2 SQIVND (reference sequence). CDR3 length: 14 residues. Trimming cost V 5 bases and J 7 bases, with 14 bases left between them. CDR3 sequence: CASSPDISGGELFF. CDR3 nucleotides: TGTGCCAGTAGTCCAGACATCAGTGGCGGGGAGCTGTTTTTT.

The CDR3 region is CASSHRGPTEAFF. CDR3 DNA: TGTGCCAGCAGCCACAGGGGGCCCACTGAAGCTTTCTTT. J is TRBJ1-1 and V is TRBV27; 9 nucleotides match TRBD1. The CDR3 is 13 amino acids. The V and J ends lost 6 bases and 4 bases, in that order; junction bases with no gene match: 3. Germline CDR1 and CDR2: MNHEY and SMNVEV (reference sequence).

This clone has only a few counts. The V call is TRBV30, the J call TRBJ1-1; 7 positions match TRBD1. The V segment lost 4 bases and the J segment 8 bases; nucleotides outside the gene matches: 7. Germline CDR1 and CDR2: GTSNPN and SVGIG (reference sequence). The CDR3 has 12 amino acids. CDR3 amino acids: CAWIKQGREAFF. The CDR3 DNA reads TGTGCCTGGATTAAACAGGGGCGGGAAGCTTTCTTT.

This clone was counted once. V is TRBV2 and J is TRBJ2-5; D gene ambiguous. V was pared by 4 bases and J by 3 bases, with 3 bases between. The CDR3 has 11 amino acids. Germline V lookup: CDR1 SNHLY, CDR2 FYNNEI. In DNA form, the CDR3 reads TGTGCCAGCAGTGTTAAAGAGACCCAGTACTTC. Encoded protein: CASSVKETQYF.

This chain links TRBV6-5 with TRBJ2-6; D remains ambiguous. Germline lookup yields CDR1 MNHEY and CDR2 SVGAGI. V was shortened by 5 bases and J by 2 bases, with 4 bases between the two germline ends. The length of the CDR3 is 13 residues. For the CDR3, the DNA is TGTGCCAGCAGTCTTACTGGGGCCAACGTCCTGACTTTC. Its translation: CASSLTGANVLTF.

V gene TRBV5-4 combines with J gene TRBJ1-2; D remains unclear. V was clipped by 4 bases and J by 3 bases, with 13 bases between them. CDR3 size: 14 residues. Germline V gene lookup returns CDR1 SGHNT and CDR2 YYREEE (reference sequence). This chain's CDR3 is CASSPTGEHYGYTF. CDR3 nucleotides: TGTGCCAGCAGCCCTACCGGGGAGCACTATGGCTACACCTTC.

The V call is TRBV5-6, the J call TRBJ1-2; 7 bases line up with TRBD1. The CDR3 spans 16 residues. Trimming took 1 base from V and 3 from J; bases not matched to a gene: 9. Germline V gene data show CDR1 as SGHDT and CDR2 as YYEEEE. CDR3 residues: CASSLLSTGPHYGYTF. The DNA of the CDR3 is TGTGCCAGCAGCTTGTTATCGACAGGGCCCCACTATGGCTACACCTTC.

The chain combines TRBV6-1 with TRBJ1-6, with a tentative D call TRBD1 (5 bases). Trimming removed 6 bases at V and 0 bases at J, with 9 bases between. The CDR3 is made up of 15 amino acids. CDR1 and CDR2 from the germline V gene are MNHNS and SASEGT. CDR3: CASRPDSSYNSPLHF. The CDR3 nucleotides read TGTGCCAGCAGACCAGACAGCTCCTATAATTCACCCCTCCACTTT.

The gene calls are TRBV4-3 and TRBJ1-1; a possible D gene is TRBD1 (5 bases). The CDR3 has 19 amino acids. V was shortened by 0 bases and J by 3 bases, with 23 bases between the two germline ends. Germline V gene lookup returns CDR1 LGHNA and CDR2 YSLEER. This CDR3 reads CASSQDRGVSPLEDTEAFF. For the CDR3, the DNA is TGCGCCAGCAGCCAAGATCGGGGGGTATCTCCTTTGGAGGACACTGAAGCTTTCTTT.

This sequence joins TRBV4-2 and TRBJ2-3; 7 bases agree with TRBD2. Trimming took 4 bases from V and 3 from J; bases not matched to a gene: 7. The germline V gene has CDR1 LGHNA and CDR2 YNFKEQ. This CDR3 spans 15 amino acids. The CDR3: CASSPSSGDTDTQYF. Written as DNA, the CDR3 is TGTGCCAGCAGCCCCTCCAGCGGGGATACAGATACGCAGTATTTT.

V gene TRBV7-2 combines with J gene TRBJ1-1; D might be TRBD1 (6 bases). Germline values: CDR1 SGHTA, CDR2 FQGNSA. V was trimmed by 5 bases and J by 3 bases, leaving 13 bases between them. This CDR3 contains 14 residues. CDR3 DNA sequence: TGTGCCAGCAGCGGGGGGCTCGGGGACACTGAAGCTTTCTTT. This sequence encodes CASSGGLGDTEAFF.

The chain is built from TRBV6-5 and TRBJ2-2; 10 positions match TRBD2. Germline lookup yields CDR1 MNHEY and CDR2 SVGAGI. The CDR3 totals 15 residues. With V trimmed by 8 bases and J by 7 bases, 10 bases remained unmatched. The chain's CDR3 is CASRRAGGLGGELFF. CDR3 sequence (DNA): TGTGCCAGCCGGAGAGCGGGGGGGCTAGGCGGGGAGCTGTTTTTT.

The J gene is TRBJ1-6, the V gene TRBV2, with D perhaps matching TRBD1 (5 bases). This CDR3 region has 15 residues. CDR1 and CDR2 from the germline V gene are SNHLY and FYNNEI. V lost 0 bases and J 5 bases, leaving 8 bases between the germline ends. CDR3 nucleotides: TGTGCCAGCAGTGAAGCGGGGCTGAATAATTCACCCCTCCACTTT. The encoded protein is CASSEAGLNNSPLHF.

CDR3 DNA sequence: TGTGCCAGCAGCTACCGGGACAGGGGTGGCTACACCTTC. This gives the protein CASSYRDRGGYTF. The chain recombines TRBV9 with TRBJ1-2; 10 bases align to TRBD1. In germline, CDR1 is SGDLS, CDR2 YYNGEE. Trimming at V came to 4 bases and at J to 7 bases, leaving 4 bases not matched to a gene. The CDR3 spans 13 residues.

This clone was counted only a few times. This chain uses TRBV5-1 with TRBJ1-5; 7 nucleotides agree with TRBD1. This CDR3 has 15 amino acids. J gave up 3 bases and V 2 bases, and 5 bases lay outside the gene matches. Germline CDR1 reads SGHRS; CDR2 reads YFSETQ. CDR3 in amino acids: CASSFSGGVNQPQHF. CDR3 coding DNA: TGCGCCAGCAGCTTCTCAGGGGGGGTCAATCAGCCCCAGCATTTT. Using reference TRBV5-1 and TRBJ1-5 for the parts outside the CDR3, the full variable domain is KAGVTQTPRYLIKTRGQQVTLSCSPISGHRSVSWYQQTPGQGLQFLFEYFSETQRNKGNFPGRFSGRQFSNSRSEMNVSTLELGDSALYLCASSFSGGVNQPQHFGDGTRLSIL.